This T cell receptor (beta chain) was observed in a study of T cells after yellow fever vaccination. TCRdb used MiXCR to reprocess the 5' RACE reads, holding one entry per CDR3 protein. In the table there are 300,000 to 400,000 distinct CDR3 sequences, over 5% of which are singletons. The ends lost 5 bases at V and 5 bases at J; junction bases unmatched: 18. The CDR3 is 20 amino acids. The sequence was collected from a man aged 25 to 40 who received the YFV17D yellow fever vaccine. The gene calls are TRBV12-3 or TRBV12-4 and TRBJ2-1, with 13 bases that match TRBD2. The material was PBMCs, obtained 5 days after the yellow fever booster vaccination. The CDR3 bases are TGTGCCAGCAGTCCCATCCCCACTAGCGGGAGGGCCGTTTCAGACAATGAGCAGTTCTTC. The encoded protein is CASSPIPTSGRAVSDNEQFF.